The T cell receptor (beta chain) described here comes from a study of OX40 agonist ivuxolimab in advanced cancers. For the study in its entirety: Ivuxolimab was an agonistic, fully human IgG2 monoclonal antibody directed against OX40 (CD134), a costimulatory receptor. Intravenous ivuxolimab was administered to patients every 2 weeks at six dose levels: 0.01, 0.1, 0.3, 1.5, 3 and 10 mg/kg. Of the approximately 50 dose-escalation patients, hepatocellular carcinoma was present in 19, melanoma in roughly 15, renal cell carcinoma in 9 and head and neck cancer in 9. In the dose-escalation cohort, roughly four fifths of patients were male, and the mean age was about 55 years, with a range of about 20 to 90. Prior anti-PD-1, anti-PD-L1 or anti-CTLA-4 therapy was permitted, and 40% of dose-escalation patients had received checkpoint inhibitors. Partial responses occurred in three dose-escalation patients, of whom one had hepatocellular carcinoma and two had cutaneous melanoma. Peripheral TCRbeta sequencing aimed to test whether ivuxolimab altered TCR sequence diversity and caused clonal T-cell expansion. The monotherapy dose-escalation portion (N ≈ 50 patients) of the phase I ivuxolimab trial is reported in the paper.

For sequencing of the TCRbeta CDR3 region, genomic DNA was extracted from the sorted cells. TCRbeta CDR3 regions were sequenced using the immunoSEQ Assay. What TCRdb holds here is the immuneACCESS table cut down to in-frame rearrangements. Part of the clones is not present; checked against another copy, under half of the missing clones reflect an unresolved V gene, and the others are unexplained. Present in this sample are about 12,000 clones, 60% to 80% of which were seen just once. The top ten clonotypes cover over 20% of the sample. Overall study results and their limits: At doses of 0.1 to 3.0 mg/kg, clonal expansion of both CD4+ and CD8+ T cells in blood was seen between baseline and week 6. Low levels of normalized T-cell clonal expansion were also shown by some nonresponding patients. On average, CD8+ T cells showed more expanded clones than CD4+ T cells after ivuxolimab. The antigen specificity of the clonally expanded peripheral T cells was not determined. Partial responders in the 0.1-3.0 mg/kg groups had among the lowest normalized peripheral clonal expansion, especially among CD8+ T cells.

Of note for this clone: This receptor's antigen is unknown. No base qualities exist here, and no much larger clone lies one base off it.

Trimming takes 6 bases off V and 2 bases off J; junction bases not matched to a gene: 16. CDR1 and CDR2 are drawn from the germline V gene (reference sequence): WNHNN, SYGVQD. The cysteine opens and the phenylalanine closes a CDR3 of 18 amino acids. The kept DNA is CDR3 alone, 54 bases in frame from the first base. Patients with a history of autoimmune disease or receiving systemic immunosuppression were excluded from the trial. Peripheral blood for TCR sequencing was collected from all dose cohorts at baseline, on cycle 4 day 1, and on cycle 7 day 1. The samples were drawn from a first-in-human, open-label, multicenter phase I dose-escalation trial of ivuxolimab. The trial enrolled adults with locally advanced or metastatic head and neck squamous cell, hepatocellular, melanoma or renal cell carcinoma. CD4+ and CD8+ T cells were sorted separately from peripheral blood before TCR sequencing.

This TCR came from an adult with an advanced solid tumor such as melanoma, head and neck, liver or kidney cancer. The specimen was CD4+ or CD8+ T cells sorted from blood, collected in a trial of the OX40 agonist ivuxolimab. The V and J genes are TRBV10-1 and TRBJ1-5, and 7 junctional nucleotides match TRBD1. This receptor has the CDR3 CASSGEDTGEGGNQPQHF. The DNA sequence is given as TGCGCCAGCAGCGGCGAGGATACAGGGGAAGGGGGCAATCAGCCCCAGCATTTT.